These T cell receptor beta chains were read from a single sample in a study of shared clonotypes between healthy human individuals. The assay was immunoSEQ multiplex PCR, and TCRdb's table has in-frame clones only and misses some. Of about 1 million clones in the sample, 65% to 80% were seen once. The sequencing sample was made of memory CD4+ T cells sorted from blood. The receptors shown here come from a man between 18 and 29 years old in good health. CDR3s include the opening cysteine and the closing phenylalanine or tryptophan. D genes are given only for firm matches. Clone size is not always given. Where it is, it says once, few, many or a class for expanded clones.

TRBJ2-2 TRBV10-3 NA TRBD2 CAITGLAGAFTGELFF TGTGCCATCACCGGACTAGCGGGGGCTTTCACCGGGGAGCTGTTTTTT
TRBJ1-3 TRBV5-1 NA TRBD1 CASSTGQGGNTIYF TGCGCCAGCAGCACGGGACAGGGAGGGAACACCATATATTTT
TRBJ2-1 TRBV10-3 NA TRBD2 CAIKFRLAGLDNEQFF TGTGCCATCAAGTTTAGACTAGCAGGTTTGGACAATGAGCAGTTCTTC
TRBJ2-1 TRBV10-3 NA NA CAISARGIAYNEQFF TGTGCCATCAGTGCTCGGGGTATCGCCTACAATGAGCAGTTCTTC
TRBJ2-5 TRBV18 NA NA CASSPPAGETQYF TGTGCCAGCTCACCACCGGCTGGAGAGACCCAGTACTTC
TRBJ2-7 TRBV7-9 NA NA CASSPRTPGYEQYF TGTGCCAGCAGCCCTCGGACACCTGGGTACGAGCAGTACTTC
TRBJ1-2 TRBV7-9 NA NA CASSLRGMESGYTF TGTGCCAGCAGCTTAAGGGGGATGGAGTCGGGCTACACCTTC
TRBJ2-6 TRBV5-1 NA NA CASSLDRAGANVLTF TGCGCCAGCAGCTTGGACAGGGCTGGGGCCAACGTCCTGACTTTC
TRBJ2-2 TRBV11-1 NA NA CASSLRQAGELFF TGTGCCAGCAGCTTACGGCAGGCCGGGGAGCTGTTTTTT
TRBJ1-5 TRBV18 NA NA CASSSAGALSQPQHF TGTGCCAGCTCCTCGGCAGGGGCCCTTTCTCAGCCCCAGCATTTT
TRBJ2-1 TRBV12-5 NA NA CASGSSRVDEQFF TGTGCTAGTGGTTCGTCAAGGGTCGATGAGCAGTTCTTC
TRBJ2-5 TRBV5-1 NA NA CASKSLPGRGQETQYF TGCGCCAGCAAGAGTCTCCCGGGGCGCGGTCAAGAGACCCAGTACTTC
TRBJ1-1 TRBV5-4 NA TRBD1 CASSLGLGQGNTEAFF TGTGCCAGCAGCTTGGGGCTGGGACAGGGGAACACTGAAGCTTTCTTT
TRBJ1-2 TRBV20-1 few NA CSASVGGYTF TGCAGTGCTAGTGTGGGTGGCTACACCTTC
TRBJ1-5 TRBV19 NA NA CASGNREILGQPQHF TGTGCCAGTGGCAACAGGGAAATACTCGGGCAGCCCCAGCATTTT
TRBJ2-7 TRBV19 NA NA CASSIGLAKHYEQYF TGTGCCAGTAGTATAGGGCTAGCAAAACACTACGAGCAGTACTTC